This TCR beta chain appears in the sequencing data of a study of cytomegalovirus exposure and HLA in healthy donors. In its sample, this clone was seen a few times. Here immunoSEQ multiplex PCR was the method, and the copy in TCRdb shows in-frame clones only, minus some. The sample lists around 200,000 clones, 88% occurring once. The CDR3 extends over 13 amino acids. The junction had 7 bases not matched to a gene; V was cut back by 10 bases and J by 4 bases. CDR1 is MDHEN and CDR2 is SYDVKM in the germline V gene. The origin of this receptor is a woman aged 18-35 years in good health and CMV-seronegative. This rearrangement joins TRBV28 to TRBJ2-7; TRBD1 matches at 10 bases. Sequenced sample: PBMCs. The CDR3 loop is CAIAGTGAYEQYF. CDR3 in DNA: TGTGCCATCGCCGGGACAGGGGCTTACGAGCAGTACTTC.